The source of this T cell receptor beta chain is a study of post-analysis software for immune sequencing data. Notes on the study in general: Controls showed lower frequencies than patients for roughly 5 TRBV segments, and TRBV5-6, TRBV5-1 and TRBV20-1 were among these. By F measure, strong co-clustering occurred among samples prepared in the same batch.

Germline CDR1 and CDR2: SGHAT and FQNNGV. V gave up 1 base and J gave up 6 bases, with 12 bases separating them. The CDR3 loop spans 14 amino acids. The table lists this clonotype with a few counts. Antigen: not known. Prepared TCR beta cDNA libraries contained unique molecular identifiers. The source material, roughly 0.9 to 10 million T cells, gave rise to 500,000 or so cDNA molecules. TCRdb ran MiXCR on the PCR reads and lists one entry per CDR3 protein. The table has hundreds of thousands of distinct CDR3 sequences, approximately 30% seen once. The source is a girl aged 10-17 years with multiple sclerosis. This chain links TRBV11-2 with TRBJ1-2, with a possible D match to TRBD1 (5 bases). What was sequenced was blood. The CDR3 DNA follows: TGTGCCAGCAGCTTAGTGGGGGGTTTAGATGGCTACACCTTC. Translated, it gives CASSLVGGLDGYTF.